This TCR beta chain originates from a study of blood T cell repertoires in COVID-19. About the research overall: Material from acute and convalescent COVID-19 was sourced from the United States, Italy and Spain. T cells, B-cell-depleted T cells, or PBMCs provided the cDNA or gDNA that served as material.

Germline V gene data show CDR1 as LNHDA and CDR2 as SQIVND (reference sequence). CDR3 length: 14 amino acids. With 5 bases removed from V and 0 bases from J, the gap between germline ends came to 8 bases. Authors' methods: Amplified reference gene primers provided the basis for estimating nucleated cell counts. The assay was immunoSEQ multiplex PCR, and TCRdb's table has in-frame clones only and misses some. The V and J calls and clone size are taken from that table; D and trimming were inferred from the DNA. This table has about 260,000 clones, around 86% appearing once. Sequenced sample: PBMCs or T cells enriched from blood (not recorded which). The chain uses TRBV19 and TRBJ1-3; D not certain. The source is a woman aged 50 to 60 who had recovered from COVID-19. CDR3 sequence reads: CASSPWSSGNTIYF. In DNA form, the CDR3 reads TGTGCCAGTAGTCCCTGGAGCTCTGGAAACACCATATATTTT.